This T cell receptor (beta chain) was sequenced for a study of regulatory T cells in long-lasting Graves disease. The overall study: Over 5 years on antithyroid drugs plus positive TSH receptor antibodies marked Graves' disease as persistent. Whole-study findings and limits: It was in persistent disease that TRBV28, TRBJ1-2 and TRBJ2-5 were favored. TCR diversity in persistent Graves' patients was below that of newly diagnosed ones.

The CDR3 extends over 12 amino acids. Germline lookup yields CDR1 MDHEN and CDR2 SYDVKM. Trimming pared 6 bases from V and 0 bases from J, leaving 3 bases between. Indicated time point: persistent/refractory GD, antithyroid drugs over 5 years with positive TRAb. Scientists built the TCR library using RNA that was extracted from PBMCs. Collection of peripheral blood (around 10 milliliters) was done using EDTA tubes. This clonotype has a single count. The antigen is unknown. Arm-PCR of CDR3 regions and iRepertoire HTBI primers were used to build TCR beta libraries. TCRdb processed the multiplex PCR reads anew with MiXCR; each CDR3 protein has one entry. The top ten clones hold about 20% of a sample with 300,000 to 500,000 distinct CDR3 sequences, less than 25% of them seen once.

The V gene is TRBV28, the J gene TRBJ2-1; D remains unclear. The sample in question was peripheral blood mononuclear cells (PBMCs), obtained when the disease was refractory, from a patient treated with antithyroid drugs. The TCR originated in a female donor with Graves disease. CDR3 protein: CASRASYNEQFF. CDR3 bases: TGTGCCAGCAGAGCCTCCTACAATGAGCAGTTCTTC.